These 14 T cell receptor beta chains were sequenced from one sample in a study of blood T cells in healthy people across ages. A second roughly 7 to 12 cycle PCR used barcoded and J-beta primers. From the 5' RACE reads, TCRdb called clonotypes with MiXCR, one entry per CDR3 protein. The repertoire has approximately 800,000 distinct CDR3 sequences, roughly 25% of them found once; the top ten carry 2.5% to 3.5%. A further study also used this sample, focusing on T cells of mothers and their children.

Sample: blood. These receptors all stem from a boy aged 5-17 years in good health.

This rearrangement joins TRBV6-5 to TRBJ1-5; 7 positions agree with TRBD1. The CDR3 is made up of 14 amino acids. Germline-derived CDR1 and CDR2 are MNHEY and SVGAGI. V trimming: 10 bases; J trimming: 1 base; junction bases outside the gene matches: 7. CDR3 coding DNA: TGTGCCACCTCAGGGGGTACGAGCAATCAGCCCCAGCATTTT. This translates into CATSGGTSNQPQHF.

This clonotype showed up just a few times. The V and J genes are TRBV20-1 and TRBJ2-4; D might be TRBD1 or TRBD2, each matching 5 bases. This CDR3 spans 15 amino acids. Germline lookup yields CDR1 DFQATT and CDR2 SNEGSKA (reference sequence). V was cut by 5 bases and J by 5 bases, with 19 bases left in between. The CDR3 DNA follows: TGCAGTGCTGTTACTAGGGGAACGGCAGAAAACATTCAGTACTTC. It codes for CSAVTRGTAENIQYF.

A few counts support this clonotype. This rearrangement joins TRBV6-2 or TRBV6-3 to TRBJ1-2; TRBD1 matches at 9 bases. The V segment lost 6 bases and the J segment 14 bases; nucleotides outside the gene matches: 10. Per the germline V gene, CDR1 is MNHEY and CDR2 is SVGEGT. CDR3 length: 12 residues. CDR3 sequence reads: CASSQDGTGLTF. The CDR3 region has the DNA TGTGCCAGCAGCCAAGACGGGACAGGGCTTACCTTC.

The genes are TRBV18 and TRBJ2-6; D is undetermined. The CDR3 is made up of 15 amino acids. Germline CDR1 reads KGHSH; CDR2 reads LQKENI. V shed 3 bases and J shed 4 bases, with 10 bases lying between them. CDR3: CASSPTTPGANVLTF. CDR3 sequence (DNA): TGTGCCAGCTCACCCACGACACCCGGGGCCAACGTCCTGACTTTC.

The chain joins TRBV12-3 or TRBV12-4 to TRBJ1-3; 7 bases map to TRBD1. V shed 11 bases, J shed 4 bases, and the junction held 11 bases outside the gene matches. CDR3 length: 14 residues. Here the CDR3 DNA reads TGTGCCTGGGAGGCAAGGGGGCCGGGAAACACCATATATTTT. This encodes CAWEARGPGNTIYF.

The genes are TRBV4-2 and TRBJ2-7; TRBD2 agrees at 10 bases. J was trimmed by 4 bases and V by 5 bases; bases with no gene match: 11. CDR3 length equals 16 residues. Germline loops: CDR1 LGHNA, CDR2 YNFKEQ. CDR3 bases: TGTGCCAGCAGCGCCCGGGGAGCGGGGGGGCAATACGAGCAGTACTTC. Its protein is CASSARGAGGQYEQYF.

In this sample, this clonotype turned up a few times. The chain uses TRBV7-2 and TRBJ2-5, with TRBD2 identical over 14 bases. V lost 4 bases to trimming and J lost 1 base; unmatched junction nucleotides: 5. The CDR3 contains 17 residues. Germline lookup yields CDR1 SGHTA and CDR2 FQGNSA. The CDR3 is CASSWGLAGAVQETQYF. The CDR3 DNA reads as TGTGCCAGCAGCTGGGGACTAGCGGGGGCCGTCCAAGAGACCCAGTACTTC.

The CDR3 spells CASRTERRDRGAKNIQYF. CDR3 nucleotide sequence: TGTGCCAGCAGGACAGAACGCCGGGACAGGGGGGCCAAAAACATTCAGTACTTC. The chain is built from TRBV12-3 or TRBV12-4 and TRBJ2-4; 11 bases align to TRBD1. This CDR3 contains 18 residues. Unmatched junction bases numbered 11, after V lost 6 bases and J lost 1 base.

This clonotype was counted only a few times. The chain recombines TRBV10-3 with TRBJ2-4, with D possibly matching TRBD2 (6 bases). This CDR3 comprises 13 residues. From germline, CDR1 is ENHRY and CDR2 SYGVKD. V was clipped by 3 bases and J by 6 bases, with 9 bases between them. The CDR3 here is CAISDGGLNIQYF. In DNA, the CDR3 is TGTGCCATCAGTGACGGGGGACTAAACATTCAGTACTTC.

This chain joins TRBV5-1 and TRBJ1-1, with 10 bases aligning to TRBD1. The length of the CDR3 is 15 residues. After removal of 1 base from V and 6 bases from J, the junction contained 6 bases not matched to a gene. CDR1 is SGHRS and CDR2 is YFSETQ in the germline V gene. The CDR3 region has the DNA TGCGCCAGCAGCTTGTGGGACAGGGGAGGGGCTGAAGCTTTCTTT. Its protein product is CASSLWDRGGAEAFF.

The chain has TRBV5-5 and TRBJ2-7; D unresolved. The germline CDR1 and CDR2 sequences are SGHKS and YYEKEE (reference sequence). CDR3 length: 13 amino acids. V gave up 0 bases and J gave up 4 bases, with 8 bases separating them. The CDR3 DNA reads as TGTGCCAGCAGCTTGGCAGCCGAATACGAGCAGTACTTC. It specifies CASSLAAEYEQYF.

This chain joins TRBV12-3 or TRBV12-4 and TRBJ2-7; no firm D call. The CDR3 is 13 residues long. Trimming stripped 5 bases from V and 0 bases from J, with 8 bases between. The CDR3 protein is CASSLSFSYEQYF. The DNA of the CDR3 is TGTGCCAGCAGTCTCTCCTTCTCCTACGAGCAGTACTTC.

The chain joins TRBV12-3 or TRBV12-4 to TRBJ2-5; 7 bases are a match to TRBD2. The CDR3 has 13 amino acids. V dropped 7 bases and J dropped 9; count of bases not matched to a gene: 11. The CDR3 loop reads CASNGGFGEAQYF. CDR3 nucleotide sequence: TGTGCCAGCAACGGGGGGTTCGGTGAGGCCCAGTACTTC.

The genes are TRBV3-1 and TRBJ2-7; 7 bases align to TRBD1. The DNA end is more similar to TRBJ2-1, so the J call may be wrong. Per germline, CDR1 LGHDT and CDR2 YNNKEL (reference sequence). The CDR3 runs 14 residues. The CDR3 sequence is CASSQSQGQHKQFF. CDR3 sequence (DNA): TGTGCCAGCAGCCAATCACAGGGACAGCACAAGCAGTTCTTC.